This entry concerns a single T cell receptor beta chain. Produced via immunoSEQ multiplex PCR; TCRdb's table is partial and in-frame only. The sample includes about 84,000 clones, 75% to 90% seen only once; the top ten take over 5%. The data originate from a study of identifying expanded T cells in peripheral blood. With 6 bases removed from V and 2 bases from J, the gap between germline ends came to 11 bases. CDR1 and CDR2 from the germline V gene are MGHDK and SYGVNS. CDR3 length equals 14 residues. The rearrangement links TRBV25-1 to TRBJ1-3; a weak D match, TRBD1 (6 bases). Sequencing input: blood. This clonotype was sampled from a person aged 18 to 75 in good health. CDR3 coding DNA: TGTGCCAGCAGGGTCCGGGGGCCTGGAAACACCATATATTTT. It translates to CASRVRGPGNTIYF.